The rows below give T cell receptor beta chains drawn from one sample of a study of blood T cell repertoires in COVID-19. Sequencing used immunoSEQ multiplex PCR; TCRdb keeps in-frame clones, though not all of them. The top ten hold over 15% of the sample, which has just over 70,000 clones, about 80% seen once. Sequenced sample: peripheral blood. The receptors shown here come from a man aged 65-85 years who had recovered from COVID-19. The CDR3 runs from the conserved cysteine through the conserved F or W. Each record gives: V gene, clone size, J gene, D gene, CDR3 DNA, CDR3 protein. D genes are given only for firm matches. Some rows mark clone size as missing; the rest say once, few, many or name a class of expanded clone.

v_gene: TRBV7-6; abundance: NA; j_gene: TRBJ1-5; d_gene: NA; CDR3nt: TGTGCCAGCAGCTTAGAACCGGGCAGGGTTAATCAGCCCCAGCATTTT; CDR3aa: CASSLEPGRVNQPQHF
v_gene: TRBV28; abundance: NA; j_gene: TRBJ1-2; d_gene: NA; CDR3nt: TGTGCCAGCAGTTTTCAGGGGGGCTACACCTTC; CDR3aa: CASSFQGGYTF
v_gene: TRBV18; abundance: NA; j_gene: TRBJ2-1; d_gene: TRBD1; CDR3nt: TGTGCCAGCTCACCAATCGGGGCAGGGGGCCTTGAGCAGTTCTTC; CDR3aa: CASSPIGAGGLEQFF
v_gene: TRBV6-1; abundance: NA; j_gene: TRBJ1-1; d_gene: TRBD1; CDR3nt: TGTGCCAGCAGTGAGGGACGACAGGGGGCAGAGGAAGCTTTCTTT; CDR3aa: CASSEGRQGAEEAFF
v_gene: TRBV27; abundance: once; j_gene: TRBJ2-6; d_gene: NA; CDR3nt: TGTGCCAGCAGTCAGTACTCTGGGGCCAACGTCCTGACTTTC; CDR3aa: CASSQYSGANVLTF
v_gene: TRBV2; abundance: NA; j_gene: TRBJ1-1; d_gene: TRBD1; CDR3nt: TGTGCCAGCAGTGTGGACAGGGGCACTGAAGCTTTCTTT; CDR3aa: CASSVDRGTEAFF
v_gene: TRBV6-2/TRBV6-3; abundance: NA; j_gene: TRBJ1-1; d_gene: NA; CDR3nt: TGTGCCAGCAGTTATCTGGCGGGGAACACTGAAGCTTTCTTT; CDR3aa: CASSYLAGNTEAFF
v_gene: TRBV3-1/TRBV3-2; abundance: NA; j_gene: TRBJ1-1; d_gene: TRBD1; CDR3nt: TGTGCCAGCAGCCAAGCAGGGGGCACTGAAGCTTTCTTT; CDR3aa: CASSQAGGTEAFF
v_gene: TRBV19; abundance: NA; j_gene: TRBJ1-1; d_gene: NA; CDR3nt: TGTGCCAGTGGACGACAGATCACTTTCTTT; CDR3aa: CASGRQITFF
v_gene: TRBV28; abundance: NA; j_gene: TRBJ2-7; d_gene: NA; CDR3nt: TGTGCCAGCAGTTTAGCTTTCTCCACTGTCGAGCAGTACTTC; CDR3aa: CASSLAFSTVEQYF
v_gene: TRBV19; abundance: NA; j_gene: TRBJ2-3; d_gene: TRBD2; CDR3nt: TGTGCCAGTAGGCCCAGCGGGAGTTCAGATACGCAGTATTTT; CDR3aa: CASRPSGSSDTQYF
v_gene: TRBV6-1; abundance: NA; j_gene: TRBJ2-1; d_gene: TRBD2; CDR3nt: TGTGCCAGCAGTGAGTCGCTAGCGGGGTCCAATGAGCAGTTCTTC; CDR3aa: CASSESLAGSNEQFF
v_gene: TRBV7-8; abundance: NA; j_gene: TRBJ2-7; d_gene: TRBD1; CDR3nt: TGTGCCAGCAGCCGGACAGGGCCCTACGAGCAGTACTTC; CDR3aa: CASSRTGPYEQYF
v_gene: TRBV3-1/TRBV3-2; abundance: NA; j_gene: TRBJ1-1; d_gene: TRBD1; CDR3nt: TGTGCCAGCAGCCAAAGGGACAGACTTAACACTGAAGCTTTCTTT; CDR3aa: CASSQRDRLNTEAFF
v_gene: TRBV28; abundance: NA; j_gene: TRBJ2-7; d_gene: NA; CDR3nt: TGTGCCAGCAGACCTCAAGCGAACTACGAGCAGTACTTC; CDR3aa: CASRPQANYEQYF
v_gene: TRBV19; abundance: NA; j_gene: TRBJ2-4; d_gene: TRBD1; CDR3nt: TGTGCCAGTACCCTCGGACAGGGGGGACACATTCAGTACTTC; CDR3aa: CASTLGQGGHIQYF
v_gene: TRBV6-5; abundance: NA; j_gene: TRBJ2-1; d_gene: TRBD2; CDR3nt: TGTGCCAGCAGCCCAGGACTAGGTTACAATGAGCAGTTCTTC; CDR3aa: CASSPGLGYNEQFF
v_gene: TRBV2; abundance: NA; j_gene: TRBJ2-7; d_gene: NA; CDR3nt: TGTGCCAGCAACAAGAACAGGGAAAGAGGTGAGCAGTACTTC; CDR3aa: CASNKNRERGEQYF
v_gene: TRBV6-5; abundance: NA; j_gene: TRBJ1-2; d_gene: TRBD1; CDR3nt: TGTGCCAGCACCAGGACAGGATTGTATGGCTACACCTTC; CDR3aa: CASTRTGLYGYTF
v_gene: TRBV2; abundance: few; j_gene: TRBJ1-2; d_gene: TRBD1; CDR3nt: TGTGCCAGCAGGGGACAGGTCTATGGCTACACCTTC; CDR3aa: CASRGQVYGYTF
v_gene: TRBV19; abundance: NA; j_gene: TRBJ1-2; d_gene: NA; CDR3nt: TGTGCCAGTAGTATAAGGCAGGGTCCGGGCTATGGCTACACCTTC; CDR3aa: CASSIRQGPGYGYTF
v_gene: TRBV11-2; abundance: once; j_gene: TRBJ2-2; d_gene: TRBD2; CDR3nt: TGTGCCAGCAGAGTAACTAGCGGAGAACACACCGGGGAGCTGTTTTTT; CDR3aa: CASRVTSGEHTGELFF
v_gene: TRBV6-2/TRBV6-3; abundance: NA; j_gene: TRBJ2-1; d_gene: TRBD1; CDR3nt: TGTGCCAGCAGTTTCAGGGGGTCCTACAATGAGCAGTTCTTC; CDR3aa: CASSFRGSYNEQFF
v_gene: TRBV7-8; abundance: NA; j_gene: TRBJ1-4; d_gene: NA; CDR3nt: TGTGCCAGCAGCTTATCCCAAGCCGTCCGGTTGGAAAAACTGTTTTTT; CDR3aa: CASSLSQAVRLEKLFF
v_gene: TRBV10-1; abundance: many; j_gene: TRBJ1-3; d_gene: TRBD1; CDR3nt: TGCGCCAGCACGGGTACAGGGGCAGCTTCGGACACCATATATTTT; CDR3aa: CASTGTGAASDTIYF
v_gene: TRBV5-1; abundance: once; j_gene: TRBJ2-7; d_gene: TRBD1; CDR3nt: TGCGCCAGCGGGCGACAGGGGGCCGACGAGCAGTACTTC; CDR3aa: CASGRQGADEQYF
v_gene: TRBV5-1; abundance: NA; j_gene: TRBJ1-4; d_gene: NA; CDR3nt: TGCGCCAGCAGCTTGAATCAGGGGACTAATGAAAAACTGTTTTTT; CDR3aa: CASSLNQGTNEKLFF
v_gene: TRBV7-2; abundance: NA; j_gene: TRBJ1-5; d_gene: NA; CDR3nt: TGTGCCAGCAGCTTATCTTCGCAGGGGAGCCAGCATTTT; CDR3aa: CASSLSSQGSQHF
v_gene: TRBV10-3; abundance: NA; j_gene: TRBJ1-1; d_gene: NA; CDR3nt: TGTGCCATCAGTGAGGCGACAGGAGCTTTCTTT; CDR3aa: CAISEATGAFF
v_gene: TRBV10-3; abundance: NA; j_gene: TRBJ2-2; d_gene: NA; CDR3nt: TGTGCCATCAGTGACAGGGGAACGGCTGGGGAGCTGTTTTTT; CDR3aa: CAISDRGTAGELFF
v_gene: TRBV3-1/TRBV3-2; abundance: NA; j_gene: TRBJ2-3; d_gene: TRBD1; CDR3nt: TGTGCCAGCACCGCCCGGACAGGGACCCTCCCTAGCACAGATACGCAGTATTTT; CDR3aa: CASTARTGTLPSTDTQYF
v_gene: TRBV10-3; abundance: many; j_gene: TRBJ1-2; d_gene: TRBD1; CDR3nt: TGTGCCATCAGTAGGAATCCAGGGGGCGAGGATGGCTACACCTTC; CDR3aa: CAISRNPGGEDGYTF
v_gene: TRBV3-1/TRBV3-2; abundance: NA; j_gene: TRBJ2-1; d_gene: NA; CDR3nt: TGTGCCAGCAGCCAAGATACAGGGATGGGATACAATGAGCAGTTCTTC; CDR3aa: CASSQDTGMGYNEQFF
v_gene: TRBV6-5; abundance: NA; j_gene: TRBJ1-1; d_gene: NA; CDR3nt: TGTGCCAGCAGACAGGGTGAGAACACTGAAGCTTTCTTT; CDR3aa: CASRQGENTEAFF
v_gene: TRBV11-2; abundance: once; j_gene: TRBJ2-3; d_gene: NA; CDR3nt: TGTGCCAGCAGCTTTAATCCCACAGATACGCAGTATTTT; CDR3aa: CASSFNPTDTQYF
v_gene: TRBV27; abundance: NA; j_gene: TRBJ2-2; d_gene: NA; CDR3nt: TGTGCCAGCAGTTTAAATGGCGGTAACACCGGGGAGCTGTTTTTT; CDR3aa: CASSLNGGNTGELFF
v_gene: TRBV19; abundance: NA; j_gene: TRBJ2-5; d_gene: NA; CDR3nt: TGTGCCAGTAGCACAGGGAGCTGGGAGACCCAGTACTTC; CDR3aa: CASSTGSWETQYF
v_gene: TRBV11-2; abundance: once; j_gene: TRBJ1-5; d_gene: TRBD1; CDR3nt: TGTGCCAGCAGCTTAGGGGACAGACAGCCCCAGCATTTT; CDR3aa: CASSLGDRQPQHF
v_gene: TRBV28; abundance: NA; j_gene: TRBJ2-3; d_gene: TRBD2; CDR3nt: TGTGCCAGCAGTTTATTGGAATTCGGGAGGTCCCCAGATACGCAGTATTTT; CDR3aa: CASSLLEFGRSPDTQYF
v_gene: TRBV12-3/TRBV12-4; abundance: NA; j_gene: TRBJ2-6; d_gene: NA; CDR3nt: TGTGCCAGCAGTTTGGAGGGGATCGACGTCCTGACTTTC; CDR3aa: CASSLEGIDVLTF
v_gene: TRBV28; abundance: NA; j_gene: TRBJ2-7; d_gene: TRBD2; CDR3nt: TGTGCCAGCAGTTTAGTCCGGGGGGGAACCTACGAGCAGTACTTC; CDR3aa: CASSLVRGGTYEQYF
v_gene: TRBV5-1; abundance: NA; j_gene: TRBJ1-4; d_gene: TRBD1; CDR3nt: TGCGCCAGCAGCCGAGGGACAGGGGATATGGAAAAACTGTTTTTT; CDR3aa: CASSRGTGDMEKLFF
v_gene: TRBV5-1; abundance: few; j_gene: TRBJ2-6; d_gene: NA; CDR3nt: TGCGCCAGCAGCTGGACCGGAGGAGGTGGGGCCAACGTCCTGACTTTC; CDR3aa: CASSWTGGGGANVLTF
v_gene: TRBV27; abundance: NA; j_gene: TRBJ2-2; d_gene: TRBD1; CDR3nt: TGTGCCAGCAGTCACCGGACAGGGAAGACCGGGGAGCTGTTTTTT; CDR3aa: CASSHRTGKTGELFF
v_gene: TRBV28; abundance: NA; j_gene: TRBJ1-5; d_gene: NA; CDR3nt: TGTGCCAGCAGTTTGTTGGACAGAGTCAATCAGCCCCAGCATTTT; CDR3aa: CASSLLDRVNQPQHF
v_gene: TRBV27; abundance: NA; j_gene: TRBJ1-6; d_gene: NA; CDR3nt: TGTGCCAGCAGTCCCCTGACAGCTTATTCACCCCTCCACTTT; CDR3aa: CASSPLTAYSPLHF
v_gene: TRBV29-1; abundance: NA; j_gene: TRBJ2-1; d_gene: NA; CDR3nt: TGCAGCGTCACCGGGACAACGGTAAATGAGCAGTTCTTC; CDR3aa: CSVTGTTVNEQFF
v_gene: TRBV11-2; abundance: NA; j_gene: TRBJ2-3; d_gene: TRBD1; CDR3nt: TGTGCCAGCAGCCCGCAGGGACAGGGGGCGGATACGCAGTATTTT; CDR3aa: CASSPQGQGADTQYF
v_gene: TRBV27; abundance: NA; j_gene: TRBJ1-1; d_gene: NA; CDR3nt: TGTGCCAGCAGTTTATCCCACCAGGGGATTGGTGGTGGCACTGAAGCTTTCTTT; CDR3aa: CASSLSHQGIGGGTEAFF